This T cell receptor (beta chain) originates from a study of blood T cell repertoires in COVID-19. Study details: The United States, Italy and Spain were the sources of the acute and convalescent COVID-19 samples. T cells, B-cell-depleted T cells, or PBMCs provided the cDNA or gDNA that served as material.

In the authors' workflow: Cell counts per sample came from amplifying reference gene primers. Produced via immunoSEQ multiplex PCR; TCRdb's table is partial and in-frame only. For V, J and clone size, that table is used; D and trimming come from the DNA. Of roughly 300,000 clones listed, more than 80% are singletons. The CDR3 is 14 residues long. The V segment lost 5 bases and the J segment 4 bases; nucleotides outside the gene matches: 5. CDR1 is SEHNR and CDR2 is FQNEAQ in the germline V gene (reference sequence). Sequenced sample: peripheral blood. The chain joins TRBV7-9 to TRBJ2-5; 9 nucleotides agree with TRBD1. This receptor was identified in a man aged 18 to 30 who had recovered from COVID-19. The CDR3 reads CASSARDRAETQYF. CDR3 DNA sequence: TGTGCCAGCAGCGCTCGGGACAGGGCAGAGACCCAGTACTTC.